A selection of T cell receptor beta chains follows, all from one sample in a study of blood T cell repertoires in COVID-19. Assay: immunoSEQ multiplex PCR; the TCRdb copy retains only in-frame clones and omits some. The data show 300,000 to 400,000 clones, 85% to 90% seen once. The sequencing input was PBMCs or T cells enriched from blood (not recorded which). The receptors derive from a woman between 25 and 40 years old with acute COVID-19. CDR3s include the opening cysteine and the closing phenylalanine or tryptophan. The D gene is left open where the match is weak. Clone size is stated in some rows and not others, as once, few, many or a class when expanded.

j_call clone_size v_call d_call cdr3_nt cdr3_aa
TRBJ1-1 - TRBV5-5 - TGTGCCAGCAGCCAGATACCTGTGCAAAGGAACACTGAAGCTTTCTTT CASSQIPVQRNTEAFF
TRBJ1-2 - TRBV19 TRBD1 TGTGCCTCCAAACCGGGACAGGGATTTTATGGCTACACCTTC CASKPGQGFYGYTF
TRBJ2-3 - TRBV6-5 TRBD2 TGTGCCAGCAGTTACGGTGCGGGGGGGCCGGATACGCAGTATTTT CASSYGAGGPDTQYF
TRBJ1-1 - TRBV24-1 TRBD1 TGTGCCACCAGTGATTTCAAGGGGGCGCCGGGCACTGAAGCTTTCTTT CATSDFKGAPGTEAFF
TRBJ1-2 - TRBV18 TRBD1 TGTGCCAGCTCACCAAACAGGGGGCTAAGCTATGGCTACACCTTC CASSPNRGLSYGYTF
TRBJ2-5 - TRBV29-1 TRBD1 TGCAGCGTTGGGGCAACAGGGGTCAGTCAAGAGACCCAGTACTTC CSVGATGVSQETQYF
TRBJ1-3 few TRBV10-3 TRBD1 TGTGCCATCAGCCAAGACAGGGGAACTGGAAACACCATATATTTT CAISQDRGTGNTIYF
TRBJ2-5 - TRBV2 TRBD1 TGTGCCAGCAGTGCGGACAGGCAGGAGACCCAGTACTTC CASSADRQETQYF
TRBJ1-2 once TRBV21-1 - TGTGCCAGCAGCCCTCAAAGGTGGGGGGGCTATGGCTACACCTTC CASSPQRWGGYGYTF
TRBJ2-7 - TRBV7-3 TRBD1 TGTGCCAGCAGCGCGGGACAGGCTGGGGGCGAGCAGTACTTC CASSAGQAGGEQYF
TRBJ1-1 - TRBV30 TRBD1 TGTGCCTGGAGTGACAGGGGCAGGACTGAAGCTTTCTTT CAWSDRGRTEAFF
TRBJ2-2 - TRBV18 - TGTGCCAGCTCACCACCGGGTACCGGGGTTGGCACCGGGGAGCTGTTTTTT CASSPPGTGVGTGELFF
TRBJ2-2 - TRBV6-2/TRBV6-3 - TGTGCCAGCAGTTCCCCGGACAGCCCCCCCGGGGAGCTGTTTTTT CASSSPDSPPGELFF
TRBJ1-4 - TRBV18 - TGTGCCAGCTCACCACTGACAGCAACTAATGAAAAACTGTTTTTT CASSPLTATNEKLFF
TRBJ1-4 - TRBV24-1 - TGTGCCACCAGTGATGGGCATGAAAAACTGTTTTTT CATSDGHEKLFF
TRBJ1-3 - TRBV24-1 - TGTGCCACCAGATATTTCTCTGGAAACACCATATATTTT CATRYFSGNTIYF
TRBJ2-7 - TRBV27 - TGTGCCAGCAGCTCGGGGTCCGGGAGGCAGTACTTC CASSSGSGRQYF
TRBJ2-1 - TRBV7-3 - TGTGCCAGCAGCTTAACTCCCAACTCCTACAATGAGCAGTTCTTC CASSLTPNSYNEQFF
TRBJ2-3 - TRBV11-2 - TGTGCCAGCAGCTCCTGGAGAACAGGGACAGATACGCAGTATTTT CASSSWRTGTDTQYF
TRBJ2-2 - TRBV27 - TGTGCCAGCAGTTTAAGACGGCAGGGGCGGAACACCGGGGAGCTGTTTTTT CASSLRRQGRNTGELFF
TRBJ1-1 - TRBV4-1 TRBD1 TGCGCCAGCAGCCAAGAGAAGGACAGGGGCTTGAACACTGAAGCTTTCTTT CASSQEKDRGLNTEAFF
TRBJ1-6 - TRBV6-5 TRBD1 TGTGACGCCGACAGGGATGAAAATTCACCCCTCCACTTT CDADRDENSPLHF
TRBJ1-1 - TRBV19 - TGTGCCAGTAGTATTGGGGGCCGCGGTGAACCTTTCTTT CASSIGGRGEPFF
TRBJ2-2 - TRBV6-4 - TGTGCCAGCAGTGACCAAGGACATTCCGGGGAGCTGTTTTTT CASSDQGHSGELFF
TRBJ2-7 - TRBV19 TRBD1 TGTGCCAGTAGTATCGCCGGGACAGGGGGCTACGAGCAGTACTTC CASSIAGTGGYEQYF
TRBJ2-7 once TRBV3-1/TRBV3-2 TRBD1 TGTGCCAGCAGCCGGGACAGGGGGCTCTACGAGCAGTACTTC CASSRDRGLYEQYF
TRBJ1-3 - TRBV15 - TGTGCCACCAGCAGAGGTTTGCGAGACACCATATATTTT CATSRGLRDTIYF
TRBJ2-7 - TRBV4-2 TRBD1 TGTGCCAGCAGCCAACCATTCGACAGGGCCTACGAGCAGTACTTC CASSQPFDRAYEQYF
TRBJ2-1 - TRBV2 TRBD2 TGTGCCAGCAGGGGACTAGCGGGCTTCAATGAGCAGTTCTTC CASRGLAGFNEQFF
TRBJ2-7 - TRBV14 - TGTGCCAGCAGCCAAGCGGACTACATCTACGAGCAGTACTTC CASSQADYIYEQYF
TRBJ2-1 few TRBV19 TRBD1 TGTGCCACGCTAAGGGGACAGGGCTACAATGAGCAGTTCTTC CATLRGQGYNEQFF
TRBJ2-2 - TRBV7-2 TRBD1 TGTGCCAGCAGGACGCCGGGACAGGTCAACACCGGGGAGCTGTTTTTT CASRTPGQVNTGELFF
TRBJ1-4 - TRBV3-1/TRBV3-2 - TGTGCCAGCAGCCAAGTGGGACGGGGGGCTAATGAAAAACTGTTTTTT CASSQVGRGANEKLFF
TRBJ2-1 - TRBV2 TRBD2 TGTGCCAGCAGGTCTAGCGGGGGGAGACAGTTCTTC CASRSSGGRQFF
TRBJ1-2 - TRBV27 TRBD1 TGTGCCAGCAGTCCGAAGGTCCAGCAGGGGGCCGCTAACTATGGCTACACCTTC CASSPKVQQGAANYGYTF
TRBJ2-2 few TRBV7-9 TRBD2 TGTGCCAGCAGCTTAGGACTAGCGGTCGGGGAGCTGTTTTTT CASSLGLAVGELFF
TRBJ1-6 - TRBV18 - TGTGCCAGCTCACCCAACAGGGATTCACCCCTCCACTTT CASSPNRDSPLHF
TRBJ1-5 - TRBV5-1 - TGCGCCAGCAGCTTGGACCCGAGGGGGAATCAGCCCCAGCATTTT CASSLDPRGNQPQHF
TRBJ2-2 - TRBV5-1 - TGCGCCAGCAGCTTGCGCGACACCGGGGAGCTGTTTTTT CASSLRDTGELFF